Listed here are 32 T cell receptor beta chains from one sample, sequenced in a study of CD8+ T cells in alopecia areata. Once RNA had been extracted, it was reverse transcribed into cDNA to act as the sequencing template. Here immunoSEQ multiplex PCR was the method, and the copy in TCRdb shows in-frame clones only, minus some. The top ten clones hold about 6.4% of a sample with 140,000 to 150,000 clones, around 47% of them seen once. Input material: CD4+ T cells sorted from blood. These receptors were taken from a human donor with alopecia areata.

The chain uses TRBV5-1 and TRBJ2-3; 10 bases match TRBD2. The CDR3 length is 13 residues. Germline trimming cut 10 bases from V and 4 bases from J; bases unmatched to any gene: 6. Germline V CDR1 and CDR2: SGHRS, YFSETQ. This chain's CDR3 is CAGASGSSDTQYF. Written as DNA, the CDR3 is TGCGCCGGCGCTAGCGGGAGTTCAGATACGCAGTATTTT. Looking up the rest from reference TRBV5-1 and TRBJ2-3 gives the full variable domain: KAGVTQTPRYLIKTRGQQVTLSCSPISGHRSVSWYQQTPGQGLQFLFEYFSETQRNKGNFPGRFSGRQFSNSRSEMNVSTLELGDSALYLCAGASGSSDTQYFGPGTRLTVL.

CDR3 sequence: CASSSSGVGNTEAFF. DNA of the CDR3: TGTGCCAGCAGCTCTTCAGGGGTAGGGAACACTGAAGCTTTCTTT. This rearrangement joins TRBV11-2 to TRBJ1-1; maybe TRBD1 (6 bases). The CDR3 runs 15 residues. Germline V gene data show CDR1 as SGHAT and CDR2 as FQNNGV. V shed 4 bases and J shed 1 base, with 13 bases lying between them.

This clone was picked up a small number of times. This sequence joins TRBV4-2 and TRBJ2-1; no clear D gene. Between the trimmed V and J ends, which lost 0 bases and 8 bases, there was a span of 11 bases. CDR3 length equals 14 residues. CDR1 is LGHNA, CDR2 YNFKEQ, per germline. The CDR3: CASSQDLARDEQFF. The CDR3 coding sequence is TGTGCCAGCAGCCAAGACTTGGCCCGGGATGAGCAGTTCTTC.

V and J are TRBV25-1 and TRBJ2-1, with no clear D. This CDR3 has 14 amino acids. The germline gives CDR1 MGHDK, CDR2 SYGVNS. Trimming took 1 base from V and 5 from J, leaving 9 bases between them. The CDR3 protein is CASSESGVHNEQFF. DNA of the CDR3: TGTGCCAGCAGTGAATCGGGTGTCCACAATGAGCAGTTCTTC.

Regarding this clone: Different DNA sequences within this sample yield the same CDR3. J is TRBJ2-5 and V is TRBV5-1, with D unclear. V lost 0 bases and J lost 2, with 8 bases in between. The CDR3 runs to 14 residues. Germline V gives CDR1 SGHRS, CDR2 YFSETQ. CDR3 residues: CASSLEGRQETQYF. The CDR3 DNA reads TGCGCCAGCAGCTTGGAAGGCAGGCAAGAGACCCAGTACTTC.

The chain recombines TRBV11-2 with TRBJ2-3; 7 bases line up with TRBD2. Unmatched junction bases numbered 2, after V lost 2 bases and J lost 3 bases. Germline lookup yields CDR1 SGHAT and CDR2 FQNNGV. The CDR3 runs to 14 residues. The CDR3 nucleotides are TGTGCCAGCAGCTTACCTAGCGGAACAGATACGCAGTATTTT. It specifies CASSLPSGTDTQYF.

This clone was counted a few times. J is TRBJ2-3 and V is TRBV29-1; D possibly uses TRBD1 or TRBD2 (5 bases each). Trimming cost V 1 base and J 7 bases, with 12 bases left between them. Germline V gene data show CDR1 as SQVTM and CDR2 as ANQGSEA. This CDR3 has 13 residues. The CDR3 sequence: CSVEGDLLNTQYF. DNA of the CDR3: TGCAGCGTTGAAGGGGACCTTCTTAATACGCAGTATTTT.

J is TRBJ2-2 and V is TRBV12-5, with D uncertain. CDR1 LGHNT and CDR2 FRNRAP come from the germline V gene. V lost 2 bases and J lost 6, with 7 bases in between. This CDR3 comprises 13 residues. The CDR3, as DNA: TGTGCTAGTGGTTTGTCCATTTCCGGGGAGCTGTTTTTT. Translating it yields CASGLSISGELFF.

The chain has TRBV5-1 and TRBJ2-5; D possibly matches TRBD1 or TRBD2 (6 bases each). V lost 4 bases and J 1 base, leaving 17 bases between the germline ends. This CDR3 comprises 16 residues. The germline gives CDR1 SGHRS, CDR2 YFSETQ. DNA of the CDR3: TGCGCCAGCAGCATCTGGGGGCGCGGGGCCCAAGAGACCCAGTACTTC. It encodes CASSIWGRGAQETQYF.

This chain uses TRBV19 with TRBJ2-7; D may be TRBD2 (5 bases). The germline V gene encodes CDR1 LNHDA and CDR2 SQIVND (reference sequence). The CDR3 contains 15 residues. V was cut by 6 bases and J by 6 bases, with 21 bases left in between. The CDR3 loop reads CASRGLEASLSEQYF. The CDR3 region has the DNA TGTGCCAGTAGAGGACTGGAGGCCAGCCTCTCCGAGCAGTACTTC. The full variable domain, rest sourced from reference TRBV19 and TRBJ2-7, is DGGITQSPKYLFRKEGQNVTLSCEQNLNHDAMYWYRQDPGQGLRLIYYSQIVNDFQKGDIAEGYSVSREKKESFPLTVTSAQKNPTAFYLCASRGLEASLSEQYFGPGTRLTVT.

With regard to this clone: This specimen includes other DNA sequences encoding the same CDR3. V gene TRBV9 combines with J gene TRBJ2-1; perhaps TRBD2 as D (5 bases). Germline CDR1 is SGDLS and CDR2 is YYNGEE. The CDR3 runs to 12 residues. Trimming removed 0 bases from V and 9 bases from J, with 7 bases in between. CDR3 bases: TGTGCCAGCAGCGTAGAACGGGGTGAGCAGTTCTTC. The encoded protein is CASSVERGEQFF. Full variable domain (outside the CDR3, taken from reference TRBV9 and TRBJ2-1): DSGVTQTPKHLITATGQRVTLRCSPRSGDLSVYWYQQSLDQGLQFLIQYYNGEERAKGNILERFSAQQFPDLHSELNLSSLELGDSALYFCASSVERGEQFFGPGTRLTVL.

Only a few counts were recorded for this clone. The V call is TRBV29-1, the J call TRBJ1-2, with D uncertain. V lost 0 bases, J lost 8 bases, and 10 bases lay in between. CDR3 length: 12 amino acids. Germline V gene data show CDR1 as SQVTM and CDR2 as ANQGSEA. The chain's CDR3 is CSVEENLGGYTF. CDR3 sequence (DNA): TGCAGCGTTGAAGAGAACCTGGGGGGCTACACCTTC.

This clone is a singleton in its sample. This chain links TRBV5-1 with TRBJ2-1; 9 bases are shared with TRBD2. The CDR3 is made up of 15 amino acids. V was pared by 2 bases and J by 0 bases, with 0 bases of the junction left unmatched. Germline V gene data show CDR1 as SGHRS and CDR2 as YFSETQ. In nucleotides, the CDR3 is TGCGCCAGCAGCTTTAGCGGGAGCTCCTACAATGAGCAGTTCTTC. Residues: CASSFSGSSYNEQFF.

V and J are TRBV11-3 and TRBJ2-2; D is ambiguous. Looked up from germline, CDR1 is SGHNT and CDR2 is YENEEA. V was cut by 6 bases and J by 6 bases, with 14 bases left in between. The CDR3 runs 14 residues. In DNA, the CDR3 is TGTGCCAGCAGTAGCACCGGGCCCCCCGGGGAGCTGTTTTTT. Protein sequence: CASSSTGPPGELFF.

Notes on this clone: Other DNA sequences from this sample encode an identical CDR3 as well. The chain carries TRBV29-1 and TRBJ2-5, with D uncertain. The length of the CDR3 is 11 residues. V lost 4 bases and J 2 bases, leaving 5 bases between the germline ends. Germline values: CDR1 SQVTM, CDR2 ANQGSEA. The CDR3 region is CSVGGQETQYF. The CDR3 DNA sequence: TGCAGCGTTGGAGGTCAAGAGACCCAGTACTTC.

There are a few counts of this clone. The rearrangement uses TRBV19 and TRBJ1-2, with D possibly TRBD1 on 6 matching bases. The ends were cut back, 8 bases at V and 4 bases at J, with 20 bases in the middle. Germline CDR1 LNHDA, CDR2 SQIVND (reference sequence). The CDR3 extends over 15 amino acids. The CDR3 sequence: CASGPRDTVFYGYTF. The CDR3 region has the DNA TGTGCCAGTGGGCCGCGGGACACCGTCTTCTATGGCTACACCTTC.

The chain joins TRBV19 to TRBJ2-7, with D maybe TRBD1 (5 bases). Trimming removed 5 bases from V and 4 bases from J, with 12 bases in between. The CDR3 has 13 residues. Germline CDR1 LNHDA, CDR2 SQIVND (reference sequence). CDR3 in amino acids: CASSFRVPYEQYF. The CDR3 DNA is TGTGCCAGTAGTTTCAGGGTCCCGTACGAGCAGTACTTC.

The CDR3 reads CSSTSGSSYNEQFF. The CDR3 DNA sequence: TGCAGCTCGACTAGCGGGAGCTCCTACAATGAGCAGTTCTTC. The V and J genes are TRBV29-1 and TRBJ2-1; 12 positions agree with TRBD2. The J segment lost 0 bases and the V segment lost 8 bases, leaving 2 bases of the junction unmatched. Germline lookup yields CDR1 SQVTM and CDR2 ANQGSEA. The CDR3 has 14 residues.

The chain uses TRBV18 and TRBJ2-7; no firm D call. CDR3 length: 15 amino acids. V was cut by 0 bases and J by 2 bases, with 11 bases left in between. Germline V gene data show CDR1 as KGHSH and CDR2 as LQKENI. In DNA form, the CDR3 reads TGTGCCAGCTCACCACCGATTGCCAAGGCCTACGAGCAGTACTTC. Protein sequence: CASSPPIAKAYEQYF.

This clone was picked up a small number of times. The gene calls are TRBV29-1 and TRBJ2-7; no reliable D call. In germline, CDR1 is SQVTM, CDR2 ANQGSEA. The CDR3 loop spans 12 amino acids. The V end was cut by 4 bases, the J end by 1 base, with 8 bases between. The CDR3 DNA follows: TGCAGCGTTGTGGGCACTTCCTACGAGCAGTACTTC. Translated: CSVVGTSYEQYF.

V gene TRBV4-1 combines with J gene TRBJ2-7; D is perhaps TRBD2 (6 bases). This CDR3 region has 17 residues. From germline, CDR1 is MGHRA and CDR2 YSYEKL. The V gene lost 5 bases and the J gene lost 0 bases, with 20 bases spanning the gap. The CDR3 spells CASSYPTSSVSSYEQYF. In DNA form, the CDR3 reads TGCGCCAGCAGCTACCCGACCTCTAGCGTGAGCTCCTACGAGCAGTACTTC.

The CDR3 protein is CATGAWGNTIYF. CDR3 bases: TGTGCCACTGGCGCATGGGGAAACACCATATATTTT. The rearrangement links TRBV6-5 to TRBJ1-3, with no clear D. The V and J ends lost 10 bases and 4 bases respectively, with 11 bases between them. CDR1 and CDR2 (germline): MNHEY, SVGAGI. CDR3 length: 12 residues.

A remark on this clone: Other DNA sequences from this sample encode an identical CDR3 as well. The CDR3 is CASSLEYQETQYF. In DNA, the CDR3 is TGCGCCAGCAGCTTAGAGTACCAAGAGACCCAGTACTTC. The V call is TRBV5-1, the J call TRBJ2-5; D not certain. The CDR3 spans 13 residues. V was clipped by 2 bases and J by 0 bases, with 5 bases between them. Germline V gene sequence: CDR1 SGHRS, CDR2 YFSETQ.

J is TRBJ1-5 and V is TRBV29-1; no clear D gene. CDR1 and CDR2 (germline): SQVTM, ANQGSEA. V shed 0 bases and J shed 3 bases, with 6 bases lying between them. CDR3 length: 13 amino acids. The CDR3 protein is CSVEEVPNQPQHF. Written as DNA, the CDR3 is TGCAGCGTTGAAGAAGTCCCCAATCAGCCCCAGCATTTT. Full variable domain (remainder filled in from reference TRBV29-1 and TRBJ1-5): SAVISQKPSRDICQRGTSLTIQCQVDSQVTMMFWYRQQPGQSLTLIATANQGSEATYESGFVIDKFPISRPNLTFSTLTVSNMSPEDSSIYLCSVEEVPNQPQHFGDGTRLSIL.

The table lists this clone with a few counts. J is TRBJ1-1 and V is TRBV5-1; 7 positions match TRBD1. The trim removed 4 bases at V and 0 bases at J, leaving 6 bases unmatched. Germline lookup yields CDR1 SGHRS and CDR2 YFSETQ. CDR3 length equals 15 residues. CDR3 bases: TGCGCCAGCAGCGTTCGACAGGGCATGAACACTGAAGCTTTCTTT. The encoded protein is CASSVRQGMNTEAFF. The full variable domain, completed using reference TRBV5-1 and TRBJ1-1, is KAGVTQTPRYLIKTRGQQVTLSCSPISGHRSVSWYQQTPGQGLQFLFEYFSETQRNKGNFPGRFSGRQFSNSRSEMNVSTLELGDSALYLCASSVRQGMNTEAFFGQGTRLTVV.

The V and J genes are TRBV5-1 and TRBJ2-6; D gene uncertain. Trimming shortened V by 0 bases and J by 0 bases, and 13 bases separated the two germline ends. Germline CDR1 is SGHRS and CDR2 is YFSETQ. The CDR3 is 18 residues long. The CDR3 loop is CASSLAASTHSGANVLTF. The CDR3 DNA is TGCGCCAGCAGCTTGGCAGCCTCAACCCACTCTGGGGCCAACGTCCTGACTTTC.

V usage is TRBV29-1 and J usage is TRBJ2-3; no clear D. The CDR3 length is 13 residues. Germline CDR1 is SQVTM and CDR2 is ANQGSEA. Between the trimmed V and J ends, which lost 4 bases and 2 bases, there was a span of 10 bases. CDR3 amino acids: CSVAGVDTDTQYF. The CDR3 coding sequence is TGCAGCGTTGCTGGAGTTGACACAGATACGCAGTATTTT.

This sequence joins TRBV2 and TRBJ2-2, with 9 nucleotides matching TRBD1. The trim removed 9 bases at V and 4 bases at J, leaving 6 bases unmatched. The CDR3 has 14 residues. Per germline, CDR1 SNHLY and CDR2 FYNNEI. The CDR3 protein is CARGGTGITGELFF. The DNA for the CDR3 is TGTGCCAGGGGAGGGACAGGGATCACCGGGGAGCTGTTTTTT.

This rearrangement joins TRBV4-1 to TRBJ2-5, with D perhaps assigned TRBD1 or TRBD2 (5 bases each). Germline CDR1 and CDR2: MGHRA and YSYEKL. CDR3 length equals 18 residues. Trimming shortened V by 1 base and J by 2 bases, and 20 bases separated the two germline ends. DNA for the CDR3: TGCGCCAGCAGCCAAGGAGAAGGCAGCCGGGGCGTACAAGAGACCCAGTACTTC. It encodes CASSQGEGSRGVQETQYF.

The chain joins TRBV28 to TRBJ2-7, with D unresolved. The CDR3 extends over 14 amino acids. CDR1 is MDHEN, CDR2 SYDVKM, per germline. Trimming removed 2 bases from V and 2 bases from J, with 10 bases in between. The CDR3: CASSLGSPPYEQYF. The CDR3 nucleotides read TGTGCCAGCAGTTTAGGCAGCCCGCCCTACGAGCAGTACTTC.

The V call is TRBV11-2, the J call TRBJ2-3; D gene ambiguous. The CDR3 is 12 amino acids. CDR1 SGHAT and CDR2 FQNNGV come from the germline V gene. V was pared by 0 bases and J by 7 bases, with 5 bases between. CDR3 in DNA: TGTGCCAGCAGCTTAGATGGTCATACGCAGTATTTT. Translating it yields CASSLDGHTQYF.

The V call is TRBV5-1, the J call TRBJ2-3, with TRBD1 matching 8 bases. The J segment lost 2 bases and the V segment lost 3 bases, leaving 17 bases of the junction unmatched. CDR3 length equals 19 residues. Per the germline V gene, CDR1 is SGHRS and CDR2 is YFSETQ. The CDR3 coding sequence is TGCGCCAGCAGCTCAAGAGACAGGGGAAACCTCCTACTCACAGATACGCAGTATTTT. It encodes CASSSRDRGNLLLTDTQYF.